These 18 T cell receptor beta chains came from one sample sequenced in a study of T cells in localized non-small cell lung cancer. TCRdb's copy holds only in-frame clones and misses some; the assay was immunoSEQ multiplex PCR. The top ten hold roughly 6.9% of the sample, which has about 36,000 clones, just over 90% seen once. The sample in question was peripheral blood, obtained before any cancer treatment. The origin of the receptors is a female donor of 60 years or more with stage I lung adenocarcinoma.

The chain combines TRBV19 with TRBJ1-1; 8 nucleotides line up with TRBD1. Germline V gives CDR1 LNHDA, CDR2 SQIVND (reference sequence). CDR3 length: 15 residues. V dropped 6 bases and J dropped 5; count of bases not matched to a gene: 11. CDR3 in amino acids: CASSIRQGQGTEAFF. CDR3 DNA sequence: TGTGCCAGTAGCATCCGACAGGGGCAGGGTACTGAAGCTTTCTTT.

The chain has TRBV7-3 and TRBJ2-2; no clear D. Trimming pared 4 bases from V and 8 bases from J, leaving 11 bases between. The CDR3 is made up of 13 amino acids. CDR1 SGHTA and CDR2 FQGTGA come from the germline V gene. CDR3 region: CASSSRPLGELFF. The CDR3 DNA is TGTGCCAGCAGCTCCCGACCCTTAGGGGAGCTGTTTTTT.

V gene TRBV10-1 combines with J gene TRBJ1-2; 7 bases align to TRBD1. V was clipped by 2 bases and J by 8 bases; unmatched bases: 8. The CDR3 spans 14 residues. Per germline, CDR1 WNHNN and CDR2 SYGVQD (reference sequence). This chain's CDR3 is CASSEGQGVRGYTF. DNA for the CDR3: TGCGCCAGCAGTGAGGGTCAGGGGGTCCGCGGCTACACCTTC.

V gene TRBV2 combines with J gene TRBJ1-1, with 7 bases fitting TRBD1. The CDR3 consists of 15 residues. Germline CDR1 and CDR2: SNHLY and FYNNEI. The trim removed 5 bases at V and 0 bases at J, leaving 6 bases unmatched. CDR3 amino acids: CASSKQGLMNTEAFF. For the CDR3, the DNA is TGTGCCAGCAGTAAACAGGGGCTCATGAACACTGAAGCTTTCTTT.

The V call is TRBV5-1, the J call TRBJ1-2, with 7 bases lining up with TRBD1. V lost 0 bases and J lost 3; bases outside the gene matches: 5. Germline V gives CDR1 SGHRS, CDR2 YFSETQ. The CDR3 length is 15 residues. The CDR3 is CASSLAGGGDYGYTF. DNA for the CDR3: TGCGCCAGCAGCTTGGCAGGGGGTGGTGACTATGGCTACACCTTC.

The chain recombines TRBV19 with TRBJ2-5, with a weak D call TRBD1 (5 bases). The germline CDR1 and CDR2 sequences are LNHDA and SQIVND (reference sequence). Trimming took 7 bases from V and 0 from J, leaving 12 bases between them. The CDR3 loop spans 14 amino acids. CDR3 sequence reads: CASKAQGNQETQYF. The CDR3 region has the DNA TGTGCCAGTAAAGCGCAGGGTAACCAAGAGACCCAGTACTTC.

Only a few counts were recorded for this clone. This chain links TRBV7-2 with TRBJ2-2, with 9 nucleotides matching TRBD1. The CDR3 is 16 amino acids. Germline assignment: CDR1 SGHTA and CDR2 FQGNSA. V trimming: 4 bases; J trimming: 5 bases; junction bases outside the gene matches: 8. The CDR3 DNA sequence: TGTGCCAGCAGCTCAACCCCGGACAGGGGAACCGGGGAGCTGTTTTTT. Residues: CASSSTPDRGTGELFF. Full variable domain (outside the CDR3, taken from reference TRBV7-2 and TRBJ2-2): GAGVSQSPSNKVTEKGKDVELRCDPISGHTALYWYRQSLGQGLEFLIYFQGNSAPDKSGLPSDRFSAERTGGSVSTLTIQRTQQEDSAVYLCASSSTPDRGTGELFFGEGSRLTVL.

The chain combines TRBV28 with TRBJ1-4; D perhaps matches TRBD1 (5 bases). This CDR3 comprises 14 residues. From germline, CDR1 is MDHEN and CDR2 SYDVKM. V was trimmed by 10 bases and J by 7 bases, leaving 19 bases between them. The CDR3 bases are TGTGCCACCTTGTATGGGGGGAAGAGTGAAAAACTGTTTTTT. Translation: CATLYGGKSEKLFF.

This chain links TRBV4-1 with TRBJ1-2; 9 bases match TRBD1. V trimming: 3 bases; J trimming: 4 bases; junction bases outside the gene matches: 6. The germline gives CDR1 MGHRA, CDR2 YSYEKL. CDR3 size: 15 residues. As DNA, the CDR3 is TGCGCCAGCAGCCAGCTTACAGGGGGCGGCTATGGCTACACCTTC. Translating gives CASSQLTGGGYGYTF.

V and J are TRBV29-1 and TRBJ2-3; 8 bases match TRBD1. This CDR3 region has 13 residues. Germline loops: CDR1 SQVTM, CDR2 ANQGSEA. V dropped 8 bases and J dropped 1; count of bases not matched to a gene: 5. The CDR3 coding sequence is TGCAGCACGCGGGGACAGGGCACAGATACGCAGTATTTT. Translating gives CSTRGQGTDTQYF.

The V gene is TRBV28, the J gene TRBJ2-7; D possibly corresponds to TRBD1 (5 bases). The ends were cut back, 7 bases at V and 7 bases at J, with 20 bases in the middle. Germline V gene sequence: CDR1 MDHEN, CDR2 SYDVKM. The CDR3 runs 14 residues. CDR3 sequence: CASTPFWAGWEQYV. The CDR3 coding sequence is TGTGCCAGCACCCCTTTTTGGGCAGGGTGGGAGCAGTACGTC.

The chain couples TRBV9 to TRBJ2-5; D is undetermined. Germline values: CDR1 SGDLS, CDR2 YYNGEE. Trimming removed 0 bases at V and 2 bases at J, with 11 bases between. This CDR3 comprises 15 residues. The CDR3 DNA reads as TGTGCCAGCAGCGTAGACCCCAGGTATCAAGAGACCCAGTACTTC. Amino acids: CASSVDPRYQETQYF.

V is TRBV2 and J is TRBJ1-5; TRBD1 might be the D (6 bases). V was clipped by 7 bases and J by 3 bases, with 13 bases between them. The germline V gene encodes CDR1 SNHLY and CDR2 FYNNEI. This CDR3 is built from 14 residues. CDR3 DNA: TGTGCCAGCACCGAGGGGGGGGTCAATCAGCCCCAGCATTTT. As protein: CASTEGGVNQPQHF.

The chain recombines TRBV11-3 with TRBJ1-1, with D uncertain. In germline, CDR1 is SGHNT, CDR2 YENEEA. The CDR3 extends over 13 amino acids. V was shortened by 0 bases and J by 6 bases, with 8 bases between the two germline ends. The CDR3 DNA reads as TGTGCCAGCAGCTTAGAAGGCGGTTCTGAAGCTTTCTTT. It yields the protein CASSLEGGSEAFF.

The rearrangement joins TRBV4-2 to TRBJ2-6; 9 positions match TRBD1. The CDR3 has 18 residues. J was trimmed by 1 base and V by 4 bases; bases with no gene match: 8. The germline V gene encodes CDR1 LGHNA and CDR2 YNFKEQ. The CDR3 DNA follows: TGTGCCAGCAGCCGCCGACAGGGGGAAACTTCTGGGGCCAACGTCCTGACTTTC. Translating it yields CASSRRQGETSGANVLTF.

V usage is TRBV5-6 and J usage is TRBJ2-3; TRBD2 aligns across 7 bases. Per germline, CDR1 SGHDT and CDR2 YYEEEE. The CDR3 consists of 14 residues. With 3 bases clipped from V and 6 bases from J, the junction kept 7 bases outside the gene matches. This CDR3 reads CASSSPGGWDTQYF. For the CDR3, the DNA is TGTGCCAGCAGCTCCCCCGGGGGGTGGGATACGCAGTATTTT.

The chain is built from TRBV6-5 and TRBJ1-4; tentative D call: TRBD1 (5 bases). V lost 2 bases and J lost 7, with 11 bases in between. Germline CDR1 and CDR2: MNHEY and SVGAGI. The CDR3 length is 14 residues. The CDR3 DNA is TGTGCCAGCAGTTACGGTGGGGCTCGTGAAAAACTGTTTTTT. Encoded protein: CASSYGGAREKLFF.

CDR3 DNA sequence: TGTGCCAGCAGCTTGGCAGGCGGGGGGGTAACAGAGACCCAGTACTTC. Its translation: CASSLAGGGVTETQYF. The rearrangement uses TRBV5-6 and TRBJ2-5, with 9 bases fitting TRBD2. CDR1 and CDR2 (germline): SGHDT, YYEEEE. V shed 0 bases and J 4 bases; nucleotides not matched to a gene: 7. The CDR3 length is 16 residues.